A selection of T cell receptor beta chains follows, all from one sample in a study of T cells in Graves' hyperthyroidism and ophthalmopathy. TCRdb used MiXCR to reprocess the multiplex PCR reads, holding one entry per CDR3 protein. The sample includes fewer than 200,000 distinct CDR3 sequences, about a sixth of them seen just once. The sequenced material came from blood. All receptors derive from a woman aged 45-59 years with Graves' hyperthyroidism. The CDR3 runs from the conserved cysteine through the conserved F or W. A D gene is named only where the DNA matches it firmly. For some rows the clone size is stated as once, few or many, or as a class when expanded; others skip it.

d_gene | len | j_gene | abundance | v_gene | CDR3aa | CDR3nt
TRBD1 | 14 | TRBJ2-5 | - | TRBV20-1 | CSAREGTGEETQYF | TGCAGTGCTAGAGAAGGGACAGGGGAAGAGACCCAGTACTTC
- | 14 | TRBJ1-1 | many | TRBV28 | CASTQGGLNTEAFF | TGTGCCAGCACTCAAGGGGGATTGAACACTGAAGCTTTCTTT
TRBD1 | 15 | TRBJ1-1 | many | TRBV2 | CASSPGQLMNTEAFF | TGTGCCAGCAGTCCGGGACAGCTTATGAACACTGAAGCTTTCTTT
TRBD1 | 14 | TRBJ2-3 | - | TRBV2 | CASGGRGPTDTQYF | TGTGCCAGCGGAGGCAGGGGGCCCACAGATACGCAGTATTTT
TRBD1 | 15 | TRBJ1-1 | many | TRBV7-9 | CASSPFTGENTEAFF | TGTGCCAGCAGCCCCTTTACAGGGGAGAACACTGAAGCTTTCTTT
- | 14 | TRBJ1-5 | many | TRBV28 | CASSPAVGVQPQHF | TGTGCCAGCAGCCCGGCGGTGGGGGTTCAGCCCCAGCATTTT
- | 12 | TRBJ2-2 | few | TRBV19 | CATVLGTGELFF | TGTGCCACCGTCCTGGGCACCGGGGAGCTGTTTTTT
- | 14 | TRBJ1-1 | many | TRBV12-3/TRBV12-4 | CASSFRQLNTEAFF | TGTGCCAGCAGTTTTCGTCAGTTGAACACTGAAGCTTTCTTT
- | 15 | TRBJ1-5 | - | TRBV12-3/TRBV12-4 | CASSFPEGNNQPQHF | TGTGCCAGCAGTTTCCCCGAGGGGAACAATCAGCCCCAGCATTTT
TRBD1 | 15 | TRBJ2-7 | many | TRBV7-9 | CASSLAPGGFDEQYF | TGTGCCAGCAGCTTAGCGCCAGGGGGCTTCGACGAGCAGTACTTC
TRBD1 | 14 | TRBJ1-2 | few | TRBV5-1 | CASSLSGQTSGYTF | TGCGCCAGCAGCTTGTCGGGACAGACGTCTGGCTACACCTTC
- | 13 | TRBJ1-5 | many | TRBV6-2/TRBV6-3 | CASSYFWGQPQHF | TGTGCCAGCAGTTATTTCTGGGGCCAGCCCCAGCATTTT
- | 15 | TRBJ1-1 | many | TRBV7-9 | CASNLQGAMNTEAFF | TGTGCCAGCAACCTTCAGGGCGCTATGAACACTGAAGCTTTCTTT
TRBD2 | 13 | TRBJ2-7 | many | TRBV12-3/TRBV12-4 | CASIKSGSYEQYF | TGTGCCAGCATCAAAAGCGGGAGCTACGAGCAGTACTTC
- | 15 | TRBJ1-2 | - | TRBV4-1 | CASSQDATANLGYTF | TGCGCCAGCAGCCAAGACGCGACAGCTAATTTGGGCTACACCTTC
TRBD1 | 15 | TRBJ1-2 | - | TRBV30 | CAWSVPLGTVYGYTF | TGTGCCTGGAGTGTCCCTCTGGGGACAGTTTATGGCTACACCTTC
TRBD2 | 17 | TRBJ2-1 | many | TRBV7-3 | CASSLLGSSGGQGEQFF | TGTGCCAGCAGCTTACTAGGCTCTAGCGGGGGGCAGGGGGAGCAGTTCTTC
TRBD2 | 14 | TRBJ2-5 | many | TRBV20-1 | CSAREGGGQETQYF | TGCAGTGCTAGAGAAGGCGGGGGGCAAGAGACCCAGTACTTC
TRBD1 | 15 | TRBJ2-7 | many | TRBV6-1 | CASSEIGQGDYEQYF | TGTGCCAGCAGTGAAATTGGGCAGGGGGACTACGAGCAGTACTTC
TRBD2 | 14 | TRBJ2-1 | few | TRBV29-1 | CSVEKRGGYNEQFF | TGCAGCGTTGAGAAGCGGGGGGGGTACAATGAGCAGTTCTTC
- | 18 | TRBJ1-1 | few | TRBV5-6 | CVSSPGGGTTLWSTEAFF | TGTGTCAGCAGCCCGGGGGGCGGGACGACTCTTTGGAGCACTGAAGCTTTCTTT
- | 12 | TRBJ1-1 | many | TRBV3-1 | CASSLKWEEAFF | TGTGCCAGCAGCCTCAAGTGGGAGGAGGCTTTCTTT
TRBD1 | 17 | TRBJ2-7 | many | TRBV27 | CASSLSLEGQGAGEQYF | TGTGCCAGCAGTTTATCTCTCGAGGGACAGGGGGCCGGCGAGCAGTACTTC
- | 15 | TRBJ2-7 | - | TRBV6-1 | CASSEPAPTSNEQYF | TGTGCCAGCAGTGAACCCGCCCCAACATCGAACGAGCAGTACTTC
- | 11 | TRBJ1-3 | many | TRBV12-3/TRBV12-4 | CASKSINTIYF | TGTGCCAGCAAGAGTATAAACACCATATATTTT
TRBD1 | 15 | TRBJ1-6 | many | TRBV19 | CASSQRQGHSAPLHF | TGTGCCAGTAGCCAGAGACAGGGACATTCGGCACCCCTCCACTTT
- | 13 | TRBJ1-1 | many | TRBV6-1 | CASSLISSTEAFF | TGTGCCAGCAGTTTGATTAGTAGCACTGAAGCTTTCTTT
TRBD1 | 14 | TRBJ1-1 | - | TRBV20-1 | CSARTGLRDTEAFF | TGCAGTGCTAGGACAGGGCTGCGGGACACTGAAGCTTTCTTT
- | 15 | TRBJ2-3 | many | TRBV6-5 | CASSYSLNPADTQYF | TGTGCCAGCAGTTACTCGCTCAACCCCGCAGATACGCAGTATTTT
- | 12 | TRBJ2-7 | many | TRBV12-3/TRBV12-4 | CASSLDVYEQYF | TGTGCCAGCAGTTTGGACGTATACGAGCAGTACTTC
- | 16 | TRBJ2-5 | many | TRBV9 | CASSPRGGPLTETQYF | TGTGCCAGCAGCCCCCGAGGTGGGCCCCTTACGGAGACCCAGTACTTC
- | 17 | TRBJ1-6 | - | TRBV2 | CASSEFEEVRYNSPLHF | TGTGCCAGCAGTGAATTTGAGGAAGTCCGCTATAATTCACCCCTCCACTTT
- | 11 | TRBJ2-6 | many | TRBV25-1 | CASSGANVLTF | TGTGCCAGCTCTGGGGCCAACGTCCTGACTTTC
- | 12 | TRBJ1-2 | many | TRBV27 | CASSLRGRGYTF | TGTGCCAGCAGTTTAAGGGGCCGCGGCTACACCTTC
TRBD1 | 14 | TRBJ1-4 | - | TRBV2 | CASSDGDRGKKLFF | TGTGCCAGCAGTGACGGCGACAGGGGGAAAAAACTGTTTTTT
- | 17 | TRBJ1-2 | many | TRBV7-9 | CASSPSRWSNPDYGYTF | TGTGCCAGCAGCCCCTCCCGGTGGTCAAACCCTGACTATGGCTACACCTTC
- | 13 | TRBJ1-5 | many | TRBV12-3/TRBV12-4 | CASSYREYQPQHF | TGTGCCAGCAGCTACAGGGAGTATCAGCCCCAGCATTTT
- | 16 | TRBJ2-1 | many | TRBV12-3/TRBV12-4 | CASSPPRDRGTNEQFF | TGTGCCAGCAGTCCCCCCCGGGATAGGGGAACCAATGAGCAGTTCTTC
- | 16 | TRBJ1-4 | many | TRBV15 | CATSRSHRETNEKLFF | TGTGCCACCAGCAGATCCCACAGGGAAACTAATGAAAAACTGTTTTTT
TRBD1 | 13 | TRBJ2-2 | many | TRBV6-1 | CASSVDRAGELFF | TGTGCCAGCAGCGTTGACAGGGCCGGGGAGCTGTTTTTT
TRBD1 | 15 | TRBJ1-5 | many | TRBV2 | CASSTQGHSNQPQHF | TGTGCCAGCAGTACACAGGGGCATAGCAATCAGCCCCAGCATTTT
- | 17 | TRBJ2-5 | many | TRBV12-3/TRBV12-4 | CASSLFRRRGSEETQYF | TGTGCCAGCAGTTTATTCCGGCGACGTGGGAGCGAAGAGACCCAGTACTTC
- | 15 | TRBJ1-4 | many | TRBV7-2 | CASSRTGTTNEKLFF | TGTGCCAGCAGCCGCACAGGGACAACTAATGAAAAACTGTTTTTT
- | 12 | TRBJ2-2 | many | TRBV29-1 | CSVRPSGGELFF | TGCAGCGTTCGTCCCTCGGGCGGGGAGCTGTTTTTT
TRBD1 | 16 | TRBJ1-1 | - | TRBV12-3/TRBV12-4 | CASRHPNRGENTEAFF | TGTGCCAGCAGGCACCCGAACAGGGGGGAGAACACTGAAGCTTTCTTT
TRBD2 | 18 | TRBJ2-3 | many | TRBV27 | CASSFGSLAGLVTDTQYF | TGTGCCAGCAGTTTCGGCTCCCTGGCGGGACTAGTCACAGATACGCAGTATTTT
- | 13 | TRBJ1-1 | many | TRBV20-1 | CSARNTRNTEAFF | TGCAGTGCTAGAAACACCCGGAACACTGAAGCTTTCTTT